Listed here are 6 T cell receptor beta chains from one sample, sequenced in a study of technical replicates of blood from several donors. Produced via immunoSEQ multiplex PCR; TCRdb's table is partial and in-frame only. The profile shows some 96,000 clones, around 95% of them singletons. Sequenced: T cells isolated from PBMCs. The source of these receptors is a human donor in good health.

The rearrangement joins TRBV12-5 to TRBJ2-5; D is perhaps TRBD1 (6 bases). The CDR3 length is 16 residues. Germline V gene lookup returns CDR1 LGHNT and CDR2 FRNRAP. Trimming stripped 0 bases from V and 4 bases from J, with 15 bases between. CDR3 amino acids: CASGLVNRPRGETQYF. CDR3 coding DNA: TGTGCTAGTGGTTTGGTCAACCGCCCCAGGGGAGAGACCCAGTACTTC.

The chain has TRBV28 and TRBJ1-1; 8 bases are shared with TRBD1. The germline V gene has CDR1 MDHEN and CDR2 SYDVKM. CDR3 length: 16 amino acids. V lost 1 base and J lost 7; bases outside the gene matches: 11. CDR3 in amino acids: CASSLSGGAGTVEAFF. CDR3 DNA: TGTGCCAGCAGTTTATCAGGGGGCGCTGGGACAGTTGAAGCTTTCTTT.

CDR3 DNA sequence: TGTGCCAGTAGAAGAGGAGATACGCAGTATTTT. Translation gives CASRRGDTQYF. V is TRBV19 and J is TRBJ2-3; no reliable D call. Trimming removed 6 bases at V and 5 bases at J, with 6 bases between. The germline CDR1 and CDR2 sequences are LNHDA and SQIVND (reference sequence). The CDR3 length is 11 residues.

This chain links TRBV7-8 with TRBJ2-7; maybe TRBD1 (6 bases). Germline V CDR1 and CDR2: SGHVS, FQNEAQ. The V end lost 0 bases, the J end lost 4 bases, and 22 bases lay between the germline ends. The CDR3 consists of 18 residues. Here the CDR3 reads CASSLAFVEGTSRYEQYF. The CDR3 DNA reads TGTGCCAGCAGCTTAGCCTTCGTAGAAGGGACAAGTAGATACGAGCAGTACTTC.

J is TRBJ1-2 and V is TRBV6-1; D is perhaps TRBD1 (5 bases). V shed 2 bases and J shed 1 base, with 8 bases lying between them. This CDR3 is built from 14 residues. Germline V lookup: CDR1 MNHNS, CDR2 SASEGT. CDR3: CASSERQLNYGYTF. CDR3 coding DNA: TGTGCCAGCAGTGAACGACAGCTTAACTATGGCTACACCTTC.

V and J are TRBV4-1 and TRBJ2-1; 11 positions match TRBD2. The CDR3 has 17 amino acids. Unmatched junction bases numbered 10, after V lost 5 bases and J lost 4 bases. Germline values: CDR1 MGHRA, CDR2 YSYEKL. CDR3 in amino acids: CASSGGTGTSGYNEQFF. DNA of the CDR3: TGCGCCAGCAGCGGGGGGACCGGGACTAGCGGTTACAATGAGCAGTTCTTC.